These 2 T cell receptor delta chains share one sample of origin, sequenced in a study of γδ T cells in repeated Plasmodium falciparum infection. TCRdb re-called clones from the multiplex PCR reads via CATT. The profile shows 90,000 to 95,000 delta-chain clones, 0.75% to 1% of them singletons. Bulk repertoires came from Vgamma9/Vdelta2+ or Vdelta2-negative gammadelta T cells flow-sorted from PBMC. Source material: gamma-delta T cells from blood. These receptors came from a pool of human donors (malaria-infected and uninfected, not separated).

This clone was observed a handful of times. Given a far larger clone just one base away, this is likely a sequencing read error. The same CDR3 can be traced to other DNA sequences in this sample. The chain has TRDV1 and TRDJ3; maybe TRDD3 (6 bases). The J gene was not available in TCRdb and was assigned here by matching the DNA to germline segments. Germline CDR1 reads TSWWSYY; CDR2 reads QGS. This CDR3 has 28 amino acids. The CDR3 sequence: CALGELVGPLQSYWDRPKSSWDTRQMFF. The DNA of the CDR3 is TGTGCTCTTGGAGAACTAGTGGGACCTCTACAATCGTACTGGGATAGGCCGAAGAGCTCCTGGGACACCCGACAGATGTTTTTC.

The table lists this clone with a few counts. A far larger clone is one base from this, pointing to a likely read error. This sample also contains other DNA sequences that code for the same CDR3. The chain couples TRDV1 to TRDJ1, with 10 positions matching TRDD3. TCRdb does not report a J gene; here it was assigned by matching the DNA to germline references. CDR1 TSWWSYY and CDR2 QGS come from the germline V gene. The CDR3 has 27 amino acids. With V trimmed by 3 bases and J by 4 bases, 41 bases remained unmatched. The CDR3 spells CALGDTTSNDSTYLFSYWGMLGDKLIF. CDR3 DNA: TGTGCTCTTGGGGACACCACCTCCAACGATAGTACCTACCTCTTCTCCTACTGGGGGATGTTAGGCGATAAACTCATCTTT.